The entry that follows covers one TCR beta chain sequence. A much bigger clone sits one base away, suggesting this may be a read error. Lacking the conserved final phenylalanine or tryptophan, this CDR3 likely reflects a read error. The data are from a study of tumor and adjacent non-tumor tissue in lung cancer. RNA was extracted from bulk tissue without any cell sorting. CDR1 and CDR2 from the germline V gene are MDHEN and SYDVKM. V was cut by 3 bases and J by 7 bases, with 10 bases left in between. The CDR3 runs 14 residues. The library came from three nested PCR rounds adapted from ARM-PCR protocols. TCRdb re-analysed the multiplex PCR reads in MiXCR, keeping a single row per CDR3 protein. The sample holds about 110,000 distinct CDR3 sequences; over 75% are singletons and the top ten take more than 20%.

The chain combines TRBV28 with TRBJ1-6; D remains unclear. The specimen was lung tumor tissue. The receptor comes from a man aged 70-80 years with non-small cell lung cancer. The CDR3 region is CASSFILGNSPLHI. CDR3 sequence (DNA): TGTGCCAGCAGTTTTATTCTCGGGAATTCACCCCTCCACATT.